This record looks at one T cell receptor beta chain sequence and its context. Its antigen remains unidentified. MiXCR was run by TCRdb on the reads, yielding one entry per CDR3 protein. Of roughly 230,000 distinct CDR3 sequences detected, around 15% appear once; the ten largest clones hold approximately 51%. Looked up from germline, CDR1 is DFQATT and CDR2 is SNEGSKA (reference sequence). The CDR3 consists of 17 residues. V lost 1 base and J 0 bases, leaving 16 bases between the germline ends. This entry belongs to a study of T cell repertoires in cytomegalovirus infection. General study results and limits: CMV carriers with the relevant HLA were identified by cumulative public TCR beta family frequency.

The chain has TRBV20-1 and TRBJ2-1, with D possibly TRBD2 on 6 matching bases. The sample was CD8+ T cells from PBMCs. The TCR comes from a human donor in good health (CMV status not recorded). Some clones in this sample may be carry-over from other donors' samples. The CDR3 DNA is TGCAGTGCTAGAGCCCCTTTTAGCGGAAGCTCCTACAATGAGCAGTTCTTC. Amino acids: CSARAPFSGSSYNEQFF.